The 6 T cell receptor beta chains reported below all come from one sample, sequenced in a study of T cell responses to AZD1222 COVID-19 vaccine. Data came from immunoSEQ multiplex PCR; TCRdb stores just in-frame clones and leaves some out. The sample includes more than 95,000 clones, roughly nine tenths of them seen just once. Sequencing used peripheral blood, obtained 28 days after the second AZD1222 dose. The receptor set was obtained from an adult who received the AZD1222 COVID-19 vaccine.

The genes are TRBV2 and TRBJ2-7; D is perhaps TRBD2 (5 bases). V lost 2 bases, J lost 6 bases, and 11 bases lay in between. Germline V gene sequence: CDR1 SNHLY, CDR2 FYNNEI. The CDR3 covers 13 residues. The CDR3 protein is CASSESRAAEQYF. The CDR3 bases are TGTGCCAGCAGTGAATCTAGAGCGGCCGAGCAGTACTTC.

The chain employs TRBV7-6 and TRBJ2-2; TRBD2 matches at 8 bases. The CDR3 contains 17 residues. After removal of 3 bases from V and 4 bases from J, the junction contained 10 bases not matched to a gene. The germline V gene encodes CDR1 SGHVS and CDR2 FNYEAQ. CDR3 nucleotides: TGTGCCAGCAGCTTTGCGGCGAGCGGGAGAAGCACCGGGGAGCTGTTTTTT. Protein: CASSFAASGRSTGELFF. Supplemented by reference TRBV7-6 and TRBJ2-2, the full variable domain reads GAGVSQSPRYKVTKRGQDVALRCDPISGHVSLYWYRQALGQGPEFLTYFNYEAQQDKSGLPNDRFSAERPEGSISTLTIQRTEQRDSAMYRCASSFAASGRSTGELFFGEGSRLTVL.

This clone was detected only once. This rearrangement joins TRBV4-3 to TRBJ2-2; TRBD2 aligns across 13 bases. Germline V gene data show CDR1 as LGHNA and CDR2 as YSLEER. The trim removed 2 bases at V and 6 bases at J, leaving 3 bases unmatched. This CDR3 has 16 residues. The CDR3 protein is CASSQKTSGRSGELFF. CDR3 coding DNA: TGCGCCAGCAGCCAAAAGACTAGCGGGAGGTCCGGGGAGCTGTTTTTT.

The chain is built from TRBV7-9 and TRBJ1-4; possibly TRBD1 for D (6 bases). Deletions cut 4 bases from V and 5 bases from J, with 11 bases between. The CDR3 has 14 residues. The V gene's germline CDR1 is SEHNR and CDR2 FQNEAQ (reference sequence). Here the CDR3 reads CASSSRGGNEKLFF. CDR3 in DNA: TGTGCCAGCAGCTCCAGGGGAGGAAATGAAAAACTGTTTTTT. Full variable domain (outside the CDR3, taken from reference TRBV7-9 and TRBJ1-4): DTGVSQNPRHKITKRGQNVTFRCDPISEHNRLYWYRQTLGQGPEFLTYFQNEAQLEKSRLLSDRFSAERPKGSFSTLEIQRTEQGDSAMYLCASSSRGGNEKLFFGSGTQLSVL.

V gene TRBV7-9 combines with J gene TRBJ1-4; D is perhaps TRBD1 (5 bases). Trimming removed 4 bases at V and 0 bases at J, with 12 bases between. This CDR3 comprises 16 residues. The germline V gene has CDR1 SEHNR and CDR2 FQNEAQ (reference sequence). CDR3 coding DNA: TGTGCCAGCAGCTCGGGACTCCAAGCAACTAATGAAAAACTGTTTTTT. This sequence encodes CASSSGLQATNEKLFF.

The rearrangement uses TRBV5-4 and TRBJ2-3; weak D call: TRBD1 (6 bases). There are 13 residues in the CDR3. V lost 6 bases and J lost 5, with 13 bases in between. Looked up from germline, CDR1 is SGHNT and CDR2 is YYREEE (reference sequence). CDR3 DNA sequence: TGTGCCAGCAAGGACAGTGGGGGAGATACGCAGTATTTT. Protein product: CASKDSGGDTQYF. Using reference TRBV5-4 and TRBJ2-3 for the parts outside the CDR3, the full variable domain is ETGVTQSPTHLIKTRGQQVTLRCSSQSGHNTVSWYQQALGQGPQFIFQYYREEENGRGNFPPRFSGLQFPNYSSELNVNALELDDSALYLCASKDSGGDTQYFGPGTRLTVL.